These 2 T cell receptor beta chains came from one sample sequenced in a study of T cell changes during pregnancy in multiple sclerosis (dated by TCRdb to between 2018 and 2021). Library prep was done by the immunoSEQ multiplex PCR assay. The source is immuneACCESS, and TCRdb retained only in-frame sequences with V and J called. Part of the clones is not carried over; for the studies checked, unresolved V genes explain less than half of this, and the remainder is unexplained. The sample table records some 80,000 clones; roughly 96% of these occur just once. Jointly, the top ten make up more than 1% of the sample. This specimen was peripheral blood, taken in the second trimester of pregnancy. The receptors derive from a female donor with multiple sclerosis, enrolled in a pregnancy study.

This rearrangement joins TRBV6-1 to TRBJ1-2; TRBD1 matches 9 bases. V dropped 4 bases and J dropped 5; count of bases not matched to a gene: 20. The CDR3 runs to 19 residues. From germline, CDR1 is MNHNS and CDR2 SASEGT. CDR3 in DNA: TGTGCCAGCAGTGGTTTCGGGACAGGGAACTCCGTCGAACGATATGGCTACACCTTC. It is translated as CASSGFGTGNSVERYGYTF.

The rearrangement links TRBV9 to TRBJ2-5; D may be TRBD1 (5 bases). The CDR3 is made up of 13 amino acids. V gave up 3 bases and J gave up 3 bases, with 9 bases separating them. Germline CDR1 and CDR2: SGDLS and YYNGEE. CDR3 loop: CASSGTREETQYF. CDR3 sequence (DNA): TGTGCCAGCAGCGGAACCAGGGAAGAGACCCAGTACTTC.